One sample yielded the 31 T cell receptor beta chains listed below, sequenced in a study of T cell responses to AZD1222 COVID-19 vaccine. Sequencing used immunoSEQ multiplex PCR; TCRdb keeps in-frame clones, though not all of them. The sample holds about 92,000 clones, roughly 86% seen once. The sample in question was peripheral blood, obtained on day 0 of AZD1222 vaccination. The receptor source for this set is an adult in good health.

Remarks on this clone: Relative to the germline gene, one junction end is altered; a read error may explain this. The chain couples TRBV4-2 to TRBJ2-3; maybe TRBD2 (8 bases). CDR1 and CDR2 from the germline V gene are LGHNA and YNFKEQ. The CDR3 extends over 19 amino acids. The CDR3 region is CASSQNTPLQGLAGGPPDF. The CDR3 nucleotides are TGTGCCAGCAGCCAAAACACACCACTACAGGGGTTGGCGGGAGGTCCCCCCGACTTT.

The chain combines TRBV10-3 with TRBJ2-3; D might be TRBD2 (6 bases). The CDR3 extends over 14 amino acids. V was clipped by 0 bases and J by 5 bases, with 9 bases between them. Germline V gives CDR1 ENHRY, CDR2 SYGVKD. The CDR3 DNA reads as TGTGCCATCAGTGAGTCGATCGGGGGAGATACGCAGTATTTT. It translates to CAISESIGGDTQYF.

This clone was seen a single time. The CDR3 protein is CASSSWASGAYEQYF. DNA of the CDR3: TGTGCCAGCAGCTCCTGGGCTAGCGGGGCCTACGAGCAGTACTTC. The chain links TRBV7-2 to TRBJ2-7; 9 bases map to TRBD2. This CDR3 region has 15 residues. The germline V gene has CDR1 SGHTA and CDR2 FQGNSA. Unmatched junction bases numbered 6, after V lost 4 bases and J lost 2 bases.

The CDR3 here is CATSETGGQGSRAFF. The CDR3 nucleotides read TGTGCCACCAGTGAGACAGGTGGACAGGGGTCGAGAGCTTTCTTT. The chain employs TRBV24-1 and TRBJ1-1, with 9 bases that match TRBD1. V lost 4 bases, J lost 10 bases, and 12 bases stayed unmatched. This CDR3 comprises 15 residues. The germline V gene encodes CDR1 KGHDR and CDR2 SFDVKD.

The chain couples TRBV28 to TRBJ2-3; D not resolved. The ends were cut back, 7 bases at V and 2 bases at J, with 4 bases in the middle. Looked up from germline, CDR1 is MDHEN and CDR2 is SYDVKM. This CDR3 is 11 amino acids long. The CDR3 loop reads CASTATDTQYF. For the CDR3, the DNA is TGTGCCAGCACAGCCACAGATACGCAGTATTTT.

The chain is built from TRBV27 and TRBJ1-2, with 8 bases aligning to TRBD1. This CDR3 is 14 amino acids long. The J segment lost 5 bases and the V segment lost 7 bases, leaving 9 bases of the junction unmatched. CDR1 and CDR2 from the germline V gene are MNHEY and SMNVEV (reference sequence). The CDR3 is CASTRGTGGYGYTF. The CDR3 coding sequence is TGTGCCAGCACCAGAGGTACAGGGGGTTATGGCTACACCTTC.

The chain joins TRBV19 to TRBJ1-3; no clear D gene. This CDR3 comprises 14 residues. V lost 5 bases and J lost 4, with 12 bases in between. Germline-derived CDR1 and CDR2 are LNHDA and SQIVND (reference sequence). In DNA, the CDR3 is TGTGCCAGTAGTCCCTGGACGGACGGAAACACCATATATTTT. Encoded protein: CASSPWTDGNTIYF.

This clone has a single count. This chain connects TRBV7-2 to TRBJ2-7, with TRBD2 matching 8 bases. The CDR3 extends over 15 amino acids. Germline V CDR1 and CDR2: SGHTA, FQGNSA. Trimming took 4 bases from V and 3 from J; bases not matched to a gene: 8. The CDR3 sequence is CASSSLPGGVYEQYF. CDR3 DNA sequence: TGTGCCAGCAGCTCATTACCCGGGGGGGTCTACGAGCAGTACTTC.

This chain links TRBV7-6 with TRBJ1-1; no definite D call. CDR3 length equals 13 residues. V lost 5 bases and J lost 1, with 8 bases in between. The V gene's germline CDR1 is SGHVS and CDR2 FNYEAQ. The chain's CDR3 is CASSLDTNTEAFF. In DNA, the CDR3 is TGTGCCAGCAGCCTAGACACGAACACTGAAGCTTTCTTT.

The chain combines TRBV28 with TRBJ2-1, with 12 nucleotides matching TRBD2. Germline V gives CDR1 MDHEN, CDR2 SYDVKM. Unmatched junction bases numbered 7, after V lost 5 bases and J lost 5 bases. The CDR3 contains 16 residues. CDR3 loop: CASSPGTSGYDNEQFF. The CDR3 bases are TGTGCCAGCAGTCCTGGGACTAGCGGGTACGACAATGAGCAGTTCTTC. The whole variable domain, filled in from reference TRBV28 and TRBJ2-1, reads DVKVTQSSRYLVKRTGEKVFLECVQDMDHENMFWYRQDPGLGLRLIYFSYDVKMKEKGDIPEGYSVSREKKERFSLILESASTNQTSMYLCASSPGTSGYDNEQFFGPGTRLTVL.

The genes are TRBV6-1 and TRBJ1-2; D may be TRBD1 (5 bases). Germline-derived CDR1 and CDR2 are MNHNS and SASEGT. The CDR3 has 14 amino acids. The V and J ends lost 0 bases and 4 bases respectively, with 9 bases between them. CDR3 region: CASSEASGGYGYTF. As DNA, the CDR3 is TGTGCCAGCAGTGAAGCGTCCGGGGGCTATGGCTACACCTTC.

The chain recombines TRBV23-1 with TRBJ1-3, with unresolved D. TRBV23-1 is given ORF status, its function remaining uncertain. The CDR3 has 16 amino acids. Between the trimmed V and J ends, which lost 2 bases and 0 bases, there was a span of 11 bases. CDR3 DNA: TGCGCCAGCAGTCAACCCTGGAATACCTCTGGAAACACCATATATTTT. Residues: CASSQPWNTSGNTIYF.

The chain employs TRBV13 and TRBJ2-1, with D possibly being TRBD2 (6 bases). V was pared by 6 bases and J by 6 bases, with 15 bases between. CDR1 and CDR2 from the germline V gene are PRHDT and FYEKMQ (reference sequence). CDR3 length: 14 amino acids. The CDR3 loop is CASSSRDSGNEQFF. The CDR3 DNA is TGTGCCAGCAGTTCTAGGGACTCCGGCAATGAGCAGTTCTTC.

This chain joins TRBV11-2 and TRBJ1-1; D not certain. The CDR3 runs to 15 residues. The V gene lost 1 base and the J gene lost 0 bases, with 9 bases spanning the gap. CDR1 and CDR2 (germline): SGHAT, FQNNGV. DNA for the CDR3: TGTGCCAGCAGCTTAGGTGGCACCCTGAACACTGAAGCTTTCTTT. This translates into CASSLGGTLNTEAFF. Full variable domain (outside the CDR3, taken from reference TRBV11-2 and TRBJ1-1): EAGVAQSPRYKIIEKRQSVAFWCNPISGHATLYWYQQILGQGPKLLIQFQNNGVVDDSQLPKDRFSAERLKGVDSTLKIQPAKLEDSAVYLCASSLGGTLNTEAFFGQGTRLTVV.

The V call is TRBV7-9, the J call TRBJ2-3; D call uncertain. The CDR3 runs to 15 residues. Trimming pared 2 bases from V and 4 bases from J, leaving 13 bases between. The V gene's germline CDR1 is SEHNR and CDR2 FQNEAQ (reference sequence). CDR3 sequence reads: CASSLSETHSDTQYF. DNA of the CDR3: TGTGCCAGCAGCTTAAGTGAGACGCATTCAGATACGCAGTATTTT.

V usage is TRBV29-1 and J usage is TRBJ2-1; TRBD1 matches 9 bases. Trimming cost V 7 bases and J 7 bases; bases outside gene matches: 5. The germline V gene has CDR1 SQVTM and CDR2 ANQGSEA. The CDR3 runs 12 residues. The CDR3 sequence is CSALQGANEQFF. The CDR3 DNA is TGCAGCGCACTACAGGGGGCAAATGAGCAGTTCTTC.

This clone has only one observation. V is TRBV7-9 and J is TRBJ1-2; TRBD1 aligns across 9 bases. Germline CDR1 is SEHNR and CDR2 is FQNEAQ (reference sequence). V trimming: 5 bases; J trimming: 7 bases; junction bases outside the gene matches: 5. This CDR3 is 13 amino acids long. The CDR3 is CASSADRGAGYTF. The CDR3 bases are TGTGCCAGCAGCGCTGACAGGGGGGCTGGCTACACCTTC.

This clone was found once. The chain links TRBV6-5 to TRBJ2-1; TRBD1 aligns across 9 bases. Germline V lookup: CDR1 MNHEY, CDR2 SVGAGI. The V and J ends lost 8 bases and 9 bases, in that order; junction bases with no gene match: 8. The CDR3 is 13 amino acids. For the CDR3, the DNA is TGTGCCAGCGCGGGACAGGGAGTGGGTGAGCAGTTCTTC. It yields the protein CASAGQGVGEQFF.

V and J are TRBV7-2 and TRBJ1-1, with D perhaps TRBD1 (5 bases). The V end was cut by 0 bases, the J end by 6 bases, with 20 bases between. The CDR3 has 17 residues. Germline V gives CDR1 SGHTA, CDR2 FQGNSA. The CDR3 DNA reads TGTGCCAGCAGCTTAGCCTCGTTCGGCTCGTGGGGGGCTGAAGCTTTCTTT. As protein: CASSLASFGSWGAEAFF.

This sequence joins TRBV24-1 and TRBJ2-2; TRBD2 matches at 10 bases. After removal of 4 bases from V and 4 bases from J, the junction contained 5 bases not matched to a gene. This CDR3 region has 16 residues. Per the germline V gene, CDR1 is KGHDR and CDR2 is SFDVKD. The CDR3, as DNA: TGTGCCACCAGTGACTCCGGGACTAGCGCCACCGGGGAGCTGTTTTTT. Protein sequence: CATSDSGTSATGELFF.

The CDR3 spells CATSRGGASENEQYF. The CDR3, as DNA: TGTGCCACCAGCAGAGGGGGAGCTAGCGAGAACGAGCAGTACTTC. The chain combines TRBV15 with TRBJ2-7; TRBD2 is a possible D gene (6 bases). Germline V CDR1 and CDR2: LNHNV, YYDKDF (reference sequence). The CDR3 runs to 15 residues. Between the trimmed V and J ends, which lost 1 base and 5 bases, there was a span of 15 bases.

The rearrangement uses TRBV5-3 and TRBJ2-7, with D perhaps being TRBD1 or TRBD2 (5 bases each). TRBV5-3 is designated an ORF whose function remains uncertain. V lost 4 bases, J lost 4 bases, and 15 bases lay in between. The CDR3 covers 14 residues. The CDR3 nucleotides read TGTGCCAGAAGCCCTGGAGGCCACAGGTACGAGCAGTACTTC. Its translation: CARSPGGHRYEQYF.

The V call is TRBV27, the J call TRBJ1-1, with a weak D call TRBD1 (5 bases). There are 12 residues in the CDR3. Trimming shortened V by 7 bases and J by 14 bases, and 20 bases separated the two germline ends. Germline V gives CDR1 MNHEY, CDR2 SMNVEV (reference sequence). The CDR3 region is CASIRSGGTFFF. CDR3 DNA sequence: TGTGCCAGCATCCGATCTGGAGGGACTTTCTTCTTT.

CDR3 nucleotides: TGTGCCAGCTCCCGTAGGACTAGCGGGTCAACCAATGAGCAGTTCTTC. Protein product: CASSRRTSGSTNEQFF. J is TRBJ2-1 and V is TRBV18; TRBD2 matches 11 bases. CDR1 is KGHSH, CDR2 LQKENI, per germline. Unmatched junction bases numbered 10, after V lost 6 bases and J lost 6 bases. The CDR3 contains 16 residues.

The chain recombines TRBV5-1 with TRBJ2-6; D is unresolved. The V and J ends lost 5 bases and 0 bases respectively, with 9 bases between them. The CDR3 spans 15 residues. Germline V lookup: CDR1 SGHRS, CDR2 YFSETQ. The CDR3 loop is CASSPFDSGANVLTF. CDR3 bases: TGCGCCAGCAGTCCTTTCGACTCTGGGGCCAACGTCCTGACTTTC.

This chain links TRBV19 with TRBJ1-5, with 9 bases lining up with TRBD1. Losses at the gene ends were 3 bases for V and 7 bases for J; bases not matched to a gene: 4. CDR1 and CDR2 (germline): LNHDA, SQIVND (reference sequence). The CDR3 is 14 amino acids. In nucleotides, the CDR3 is TGTGCCAGTAGTATCCCGACAGGGGGACAGCCCCAGCATTTT. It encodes CASSIPTGGQPQHF.

CDR3 in amino acids: CASSFTGGDAFF. CDR3 coding DNA: TGTGCCAGCAGCTTCACAGGGGGGGACGCTTTCTTT. The rearrangement joins TRBV7-9 to TRBJ1-1; 8 nucleotides line up with TRBD1. V trimming: 3 bases; J trimming: 11 bases; junction bases outside the gene matches: 5. The CDR3 consists of 12 residues. Germline V gene sequence: CDR1 SEHNR, CDR2 FQNEAQ (reference sequence).

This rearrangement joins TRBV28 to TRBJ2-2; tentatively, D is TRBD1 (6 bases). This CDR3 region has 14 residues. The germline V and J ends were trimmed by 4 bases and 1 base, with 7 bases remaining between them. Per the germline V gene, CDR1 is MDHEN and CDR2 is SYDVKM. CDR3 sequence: CASSSTGNTGELFF. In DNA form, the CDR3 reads TGTGCCAGCAGTTCGACAGGGAACACCGGGGAGCTGTTTTTT. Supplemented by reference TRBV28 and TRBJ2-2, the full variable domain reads DVKVTQSSRYLVKRTGEKVFLECVQDMDHENMFWYRQDPGLGLRLIYFSYDVKMKEKGDIPEGYSVSREKKERFSLILESASTNQTSMYLCASSSTGNTGELFFGEGSRLTVL.

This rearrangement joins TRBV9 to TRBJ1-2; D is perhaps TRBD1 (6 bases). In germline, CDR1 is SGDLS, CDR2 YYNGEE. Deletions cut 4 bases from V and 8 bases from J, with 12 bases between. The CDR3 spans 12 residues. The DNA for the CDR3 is TGTGCCAGCAGCCCCCAGGGGTTCGGCTACACCTTC. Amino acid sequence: CASSPQGFGYTF.

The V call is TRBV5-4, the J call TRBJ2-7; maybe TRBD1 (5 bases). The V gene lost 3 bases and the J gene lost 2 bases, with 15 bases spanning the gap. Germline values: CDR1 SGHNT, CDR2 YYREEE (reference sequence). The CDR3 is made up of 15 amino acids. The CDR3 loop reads CASSSGQGRPYEQYF. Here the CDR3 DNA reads TGTGCCAGCAGCTCAGGACAAGGCAGACCCTACGAGCAGTACTTC. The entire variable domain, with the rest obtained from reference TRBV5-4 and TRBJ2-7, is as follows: ETGVTQSPTHLIKTRGQQVTLRCSSQSGHNTVSWYQQALGQGPQFIFQYYREEENGRGNFPPRFSGLQFPNYSSELNVNALELDDSALYLCASSSGQGRPYEQYFGPGTRLTVT.

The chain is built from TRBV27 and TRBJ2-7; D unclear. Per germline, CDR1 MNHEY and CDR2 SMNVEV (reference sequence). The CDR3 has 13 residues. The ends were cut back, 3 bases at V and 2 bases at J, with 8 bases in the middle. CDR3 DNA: TGTGCCAGCAGTTTCGCAGAGACCTACGAGCAGTACTTC. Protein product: CASSFAETYEQYF.